This TCR beta chain was sequenced during a study of T cell responses to AZD1222 COVID-19 vaccine. General observations from the study: Sampling that yielded the repertoires occurred only after the peak T cell response. Increased Spike-specific TCR breadth and depth were observed after two AZD1222 doses. Mostly white British, mostly female donors; authors suggested clonal diversity may be underestimated.

The V end lost 7 bases, the J end lost 1 base, and 11 bases lay between the germline ends. The germline V gene encodes CDR1 SQVTM and CDR2 ANQGSEA. This CDR3 comprises 12 residues. The method was immunoSEQ multiplex PCR; TCRdb's version includes in-frame clones alone and lacks a portion of them. Of 100,000 to 150,000 clones detected, roughly nine tenths appear once; the ten largest clones hold around 1.6%. On this clone itself: Its target is not known.

This rearrangement joins TRBV29-1 to TRBJ2-7, with D unclear. This material consisted of peripheral blood, taken on day 0 of AZD1222 vaccination. This TCR was sampled from an adult in good health. DNA of the CDR3: TGCAGCGCCTCGGGCCCGTCCTACGAGCAGTACTTC. Translating it yields CSASGPSYEQYF.